The 10 T cell receptor beta chains reported below all come from one sample, sequenced in a study of blood T cell repertoires in COVID-19 (dated by TCRdb to about 2020). Library prep was done by the immunoSEQ multiplex PCR assay. TCRdb retrieved this table from immuneACCESS and kept in-frame rearrangements only. Not all clones are present; in checked studies, unresolved V genes account for under half, and no reason is known for the remainder. This sample has about 200,000 clones in its table, and 70% to 90% of those were observed once. The biggest ten clones account for 5% to 8% of the sample. The sequenced sample was peripheral blood. These receptors all stem from a woman aged 40 to 50 who had recovered from COVID-19.

This chain joins TRBV5-1 and TRBJ1-5; D call uncertain. The CDR3 spans 15 residues. Trimming cost V 1 base and J 7 bases, with 15 bases left between them. Germline CDR1 and CDR2: SGHRS and YFSETQ. Here the CDR3 reads CASSLTPGSEQPQHF. Written as DNA, the CDR3 is TGCGCCAGCAGCTTGACCCCGGGGAGTGAACAGCCCCAGCATTTT.

J is TRBJ2-5 and V is TRBV7-2; 8 nucleotides align to TRBD2. This CDR3 region has 17 residues. Germline lookup yields CDR1 SGHTA and CDR2 FQGNSA. V gave up 5 bases and J gave up 4 bases; unmatched junction bases: 15. The CDR3 reads CASSPFPGLVSLETQYF. CDR3 nucleotides: TGTGCCAGCAGCCCGTTTCCGGGACTAGTGTCGTTAGAGACCCAGTACTTC.

This chain links TRBV2 with TRBJ2-7, with TRBD2 identical over 7 bases. The CDR3 spans 14 residues. Looked up from germline, CDR1 is SNHLY and CDR2 is FYNNEI. The V and J ends lost 6 bases and 6 bases, in that order; junction bases with no gene match: 11. CDR3 sequence (DNA): TGTGCCAGCAGCCGAGCGGGGTTAGGTGGCGAGCAGTACTTC. It encodes CASSRAGLGGEQYF.

The chain employs TRBV19 and TRBJ1-1; 7 bases fit TRBD1. There are 14 residues in the CDR3. Trimming removed 6 bases from V and 2 bases from J; junction bases left unmatched: 6. Germline CDR1 LNHDA, CDR2 SQIVND (reference sequence). CDR3 sequence: CASRRGTENTEAFF. The CDR3 DNA is TGTGCCAGTAGGCGTGGGACAGAAAACACTGAAGCTTTCTTT.

The V and J genes are TRBV27 and TRBJ1-4; TRBD1 is a possible D gene (6 bases). Germline CDR1 MNHEY, CDR2 SMNVEV (reference sequence). Trimming pared 8 bases from V and 8 bases from J, leaving 18 bases between. CDR3 length equals 14 residues. The CDR3 protein is CASASGGAGEKLFF. The CDR3, as DNA: TGTGCCAGCGCCTCCGGGGGGGCGGGAGAAAAACTGTTTTTT.

In its sample, this clone was seen a few times. The chain links TRBV5-8 to TRBJ1-6; TRBD1 is a possible D gene (5 bases). CDR3 length: 14 amino acids. The germline CDR1 and CDR2 sequences are SGHTS and YDEGEE. V was clipped by 3 bases and J by 5 bases, with 9 bases between them. The CDR3 nucleotides read TGTGCCAGCAGCTCCGGACACAATAATTCACCCCTCCACTTT. Its protein product is CASSSGHNNSPLHF.

The CDR3 here is CATRTGTVGEKLFF. CDR3 DNA: TGTGCCACCAGGACGGGGACAGTGGGGGAAAAACTGTTTTTT. The chain couples TRBV24-1 to TRBJ1-4; 7 bases are a match to TRBD1. This CDR3 has 14 amino acids. Germline CDR1 is KGHDR and CDR2 is SFDVKD. V trimming: 7 bases; J trimming: 8 bases; junction bases outside the gene matches: 9.

The V gene is TRBV9, the J gene TRBJ1-1, with 7 positions matching TRBD1. The germline CDR1 and CDR2 sequences are SGDLS and YYNGEE. V was clipped by 3 bases and J by 4 bases; unmatched bases: 3. The CDR3 sequence is 13 residues long. CDR3 in DNA: TGTGCCAGCAGCGAGGGGGACAGCACTGAAGCTTTCTTT. Its translation: CASSEGDSTEAFF. Based on the CDR3 plus reference TRBV9 and TRBJ1-1, the full variable domain is DSGVTQTPKHLITATGQRVTLRCSPRSGDLSVYWYQQSLDQGLQFLIQYYNGEERAKGNILERFSAQQFPDLHSELNLSSLELGDSALYFCASSEGDSTEAFFGQGTRLTVV.

The V and J genes are TRBV28 and TRBJ2-3; 15 bases are a match to TRBD2. Trimming cost V 5 bases and J 5 bases; bases outside gene matches: 5. Germline V gene data show CDR1 as MDHEN and CDR2 as SYDVKM. The CDR3 is 16 residues long. CDR3 sequence (DNA): TGTGCCAGCAGTGTGCAGGGACTAGCGGGAGGAGATACGCAGTATTTT. Its translation is CASSVQGLAGGDTQYF.

The chain combines TRBV5-1 with TRBJ2-2; the match to TRBD2 covers 8 bases. This CDR3 comprises 17 residues. Per the germline V gene, CDR1 is SGHRS and CDR2 is YFSETQ. Trimming took 4 bases from V and 5 from J; bases not matched to a gene: 13. CDR3 region: CASSRLVAGLATGELFF. The CDR3 DNA follows: TGCGCCAGCAGCCGTTTAGTAGCGGGATTAGCGACCGGGGAGCTGTTTTTT. Supplemented by reference TRBV5-1 and TRBJ2-2, the full variable domain reads KAGVTQTPRYLIKTRGQQVTLSCSPISGHRSVSWYQQTPGQGLQFLFEYFSETQRNKGNFPGRFSGRQFSNSRSEMNVSTLELGDSALYLCASSRLVAGLATGELFFGEGSRLTVL.